The source of this T cell receptor (beta chain) is a study of blood T cell repertoires in COVID-19. CDR3 size: 12 residues. Germline V CDR1 and CDR2: MNHEY, SVGAGI. V gave up 11 bases and J gave up 0 bases, with 8 bases separating them. The data were produced by immunoSEQ multiplex PCR, yet TCRdb's version contains in-frame clones alone and is incomplete. The profile covers about 81,000 clones, with about 89% appearing a single time and more than 10% taken by the ten largest. The material sequenced was peripheral blood. The rearrangement joins TRBV6-5 to TRBJ1-3; D is undetermined. This clonotype was obtained from a man in his 70s with active or convalescent COVID-19. The CDR3 nucleotides are TGTGCCGTCCCGGGCTCTGGAAACACCATATATTTT. Amino acid sequence: CAVPGSGNTIYF.